This entry concerns a single T cell receptor (beta chain). Noted treatment: randomized to nivolumab then ipilimumab (arm A) or the reverse (arm B). No patient had prior DNA-damaging chemotherapy. PBMC sorting kept live CD3+CD8+ cells without CD19 or CD56. These data belong to a study of sequential checkpoint blockade in melanoma. Assay: immunoSEQ multiplex PCR; the TCRdb copy retains only in-frame clones and omits some. The sample contains tens of thousands of clones, roughly 86% of which appear only once. Germline CDR1 is LNHDA and CDR2 is SQIVND (reference sequence). This CDR3 contains 19 residues. V dropped 0 bases and J dropped 0; count of bases not matched to a gene: 10.

The rearrangement uses TRBV19 and TRBJ2-2; 7 bases match TRBD2. The receptor comes from a human donor with melanoma. The material sequenced was CD8+ T cells sorted from blood (inferred from file names), taken from a patient given nivolumab and ipilimumab in sequence. This CDR3 is CASSIDLWEGDSNTGELFF. The CDR3 bases are TGTGCCAGTAGTATAGATCTATGGGAGGGAGACTCGAACACCGGGGAGCTGTTTTTT.